This T cell receptor (beta chain) was sequenced during a study of blood T cells in healthy people across ages. Study-wide background: The capture of about one barcoded beta molecule per two T cells was achieved by template switching.

Then a second PCR, running about 6 to 11 cycles, was carried out with a sample-barcoded 5' primer and a J-beta primer mix. MiXCR, run by TCRdb on the 5' RACE reads, gives a single entry per CDR3 protein. This sample yields approximately 810,000 distinct CDR3 sequences, of which 30% to 45% are seen a single time; 10% to 15% belongs to the top ten. The CDR3 loop spans 15 amino acids. CDR1 and CDR2 (germline): SGHKS, YYEKEE (reference sequence). V and J are TRBV5-5 and TRBJ2-7, with 8 nucleotides matching TRBD2. Near its end, the DNA agrees better with TRBJ2-5, so the J call may be wrong. Material: blood. The receptor comes from a young man in good health. CDR3 coding DNA: TGTGCCAGCAGCCCAACTAGCGGATTCCGGGAGACCCAGTACTTC. It is translated as CASSPTSGFRETQYF.